This TCR beta chain was captured in a study of cytomegalovirus exposure and HLA in healthy donors. Vbeta (60) and Jbeta (13) primers were used in the PCR. TCRdb's copy holds only in-frame clones and misses some; the assay was immunoSEQ multiplex PCR. The sample lists around 150,000 clones, around four fifths seen once, with about 1.4% in the top ten. A word on this clone: Its matching antigen is unknown.

Those who donated were healthy bone marrow donors. Germline CDR1 reads SGDLS; CDR2 reads YYNGEE. With 4 bases clipped from V and 3 bases from J, the junction kept 9 bases outside the gene matches. The CDR3 runs to 15 residues. General study results and limits: Productive rates of about 87% or about 30% were seen for most TCR beta V segments in an earlier analysis. Indistinguishability led to the exclusion of some V segments, TRBV6-2 and TRBV6-3 included.

The sample consisted of PBMCs. This clonotype was obtained from a woman younger than 45 in good health and CMV-seronegative. The chain couples TRBV9 to TRBJ1-2; TRBD1 aligns across 7 bases. The CDR3 DNA reads as TGTGCCAGCAGCCCCAGAAGCAGGGGGGACTATGGCTACACCTTC. It yields the protein CASSPRSRGDYGYTF.